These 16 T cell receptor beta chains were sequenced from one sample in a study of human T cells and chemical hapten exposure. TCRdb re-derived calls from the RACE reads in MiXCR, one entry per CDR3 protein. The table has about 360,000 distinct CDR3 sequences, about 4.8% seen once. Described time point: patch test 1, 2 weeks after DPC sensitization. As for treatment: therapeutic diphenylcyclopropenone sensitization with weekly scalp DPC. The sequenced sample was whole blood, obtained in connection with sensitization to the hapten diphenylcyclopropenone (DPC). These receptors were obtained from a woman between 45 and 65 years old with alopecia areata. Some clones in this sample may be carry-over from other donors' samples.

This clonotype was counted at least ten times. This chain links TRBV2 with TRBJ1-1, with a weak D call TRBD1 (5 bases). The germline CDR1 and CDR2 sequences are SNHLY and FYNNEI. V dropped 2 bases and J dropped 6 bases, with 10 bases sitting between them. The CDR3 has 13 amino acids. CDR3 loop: CASSEQGLSEAFF. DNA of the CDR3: TGTGCCAGCAGTGAACAGGGTCTTTCTGAAGCTTTCTTT.

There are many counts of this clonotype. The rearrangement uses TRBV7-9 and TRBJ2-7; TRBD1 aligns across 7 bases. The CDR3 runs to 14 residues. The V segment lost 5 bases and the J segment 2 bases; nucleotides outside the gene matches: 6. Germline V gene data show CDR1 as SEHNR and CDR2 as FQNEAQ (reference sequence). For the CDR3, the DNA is TGTGCCAGCAGCCTGGACAGGCGCGCCTACGAGCAGTACTTC. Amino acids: CASSLDRRAYEQYF.

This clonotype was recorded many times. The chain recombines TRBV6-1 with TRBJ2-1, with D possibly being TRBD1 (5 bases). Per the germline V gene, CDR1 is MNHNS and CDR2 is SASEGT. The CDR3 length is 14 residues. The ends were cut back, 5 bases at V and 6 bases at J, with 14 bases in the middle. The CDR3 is CASSTDRLSNEQFF. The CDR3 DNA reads TGTGCCAGCAGTACCGACAGATTAAGCAATGAGCAGTTCTTC.

This CDR3 is CAISEGAVEPQHF. As DNA, the CDR3 is TGTGCCATCAGCGAGGGGGCTGTGGAGCCCCAGCATTTT. The genes are TRBV10-3 and TRBJ1-5; the match to TRBD1 covers 7 bases. Looked up from germline, CDR1 is ENHRY and CDR2 is SYGVKD. The CDR3 totals 13 residues. J gave up 8 bases and V 6 bases, and 7 bases lay outside the gene matches.

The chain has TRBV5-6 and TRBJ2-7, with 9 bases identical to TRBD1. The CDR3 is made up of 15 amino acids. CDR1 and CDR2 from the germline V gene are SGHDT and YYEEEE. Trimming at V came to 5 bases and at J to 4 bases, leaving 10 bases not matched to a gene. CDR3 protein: CASRRAGQGDYEQYF. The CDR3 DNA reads TGTGCCAGCAGAAGAGCGGGACAGGGTGATTACGAGCAGTACTTC.

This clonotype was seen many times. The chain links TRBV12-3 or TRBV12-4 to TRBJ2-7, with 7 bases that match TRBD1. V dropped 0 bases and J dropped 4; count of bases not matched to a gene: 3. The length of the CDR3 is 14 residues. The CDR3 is CASSLAGQDYEQYF. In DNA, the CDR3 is TGTGCCAGCAGTTTAGCCGGACAGGATTACGAGCAGTACTTC.

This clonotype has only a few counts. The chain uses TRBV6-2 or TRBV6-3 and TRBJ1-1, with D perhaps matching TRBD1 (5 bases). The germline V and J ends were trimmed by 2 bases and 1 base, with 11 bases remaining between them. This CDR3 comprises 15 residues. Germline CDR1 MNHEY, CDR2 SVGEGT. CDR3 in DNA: TGTGCCAGCAGTTACCGGGGCGGACAGAACACTGAAGCTTTCTTT. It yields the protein CASSYRGGQNTEAFF.

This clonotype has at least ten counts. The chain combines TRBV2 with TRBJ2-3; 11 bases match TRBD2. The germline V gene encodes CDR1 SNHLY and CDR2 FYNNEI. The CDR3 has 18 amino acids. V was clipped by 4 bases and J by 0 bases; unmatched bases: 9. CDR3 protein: CASSGPSTSGRSTDTQYF. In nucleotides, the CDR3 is TGTGCCAGCAGTGGGCCCTCTACTAGCGGGAGAAGCACAGATACGCAGTATTTT.

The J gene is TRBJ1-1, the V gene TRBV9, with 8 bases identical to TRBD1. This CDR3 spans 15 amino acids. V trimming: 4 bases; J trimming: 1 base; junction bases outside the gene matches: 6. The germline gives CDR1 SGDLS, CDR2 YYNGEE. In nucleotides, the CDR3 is TGTGCCAGCAGCCCAACGACAGGGGAGAACACTGAAGCTTTCTTT. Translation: CASSPTTGENTEAFF.

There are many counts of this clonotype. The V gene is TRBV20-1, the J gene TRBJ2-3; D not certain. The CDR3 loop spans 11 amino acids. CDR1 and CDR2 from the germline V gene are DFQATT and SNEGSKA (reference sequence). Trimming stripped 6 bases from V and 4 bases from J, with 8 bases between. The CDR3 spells CSAPKADTQYF. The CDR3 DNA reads TGCAGTGCGCCGAAGGCAGATACGCAGTATTTT.

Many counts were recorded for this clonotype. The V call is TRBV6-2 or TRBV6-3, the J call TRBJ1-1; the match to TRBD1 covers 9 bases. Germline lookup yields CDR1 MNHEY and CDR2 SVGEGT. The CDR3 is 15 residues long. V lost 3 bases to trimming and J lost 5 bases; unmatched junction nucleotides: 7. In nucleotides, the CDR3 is TGTGCCAGCAGTTATGGGACAGGGATGGAAACTGAAGCTTTCTTT. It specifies CASSYGTGMETEAFF.

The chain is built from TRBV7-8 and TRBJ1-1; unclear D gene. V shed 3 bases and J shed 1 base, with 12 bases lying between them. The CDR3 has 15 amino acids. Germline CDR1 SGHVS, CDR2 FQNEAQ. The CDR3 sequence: CASSFFRVGNTEAFF. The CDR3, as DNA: TGTGCCAGCAGCTTTTTCCGTGTGGGGAACACTGAAGCTTTCTTT.

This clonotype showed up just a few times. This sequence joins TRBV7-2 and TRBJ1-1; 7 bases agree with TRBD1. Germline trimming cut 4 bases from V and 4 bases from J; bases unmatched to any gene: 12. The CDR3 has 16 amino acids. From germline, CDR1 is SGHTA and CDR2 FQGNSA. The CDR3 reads CASSSPTGRLGTEAFF. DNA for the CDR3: TGTGCCAGCAGCTCCCCGACAGGGCGGTTGGGCACTGAAGCTTTCTTT.

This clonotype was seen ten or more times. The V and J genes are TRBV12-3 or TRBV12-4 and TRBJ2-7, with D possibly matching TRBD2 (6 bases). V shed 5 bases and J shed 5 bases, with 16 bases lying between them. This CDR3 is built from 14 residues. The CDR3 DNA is TGTGCCAGCAGTCGCGCCGGGACTTTTCACGAGCAGTACTTC. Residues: CASSRAGTFHEQYF.

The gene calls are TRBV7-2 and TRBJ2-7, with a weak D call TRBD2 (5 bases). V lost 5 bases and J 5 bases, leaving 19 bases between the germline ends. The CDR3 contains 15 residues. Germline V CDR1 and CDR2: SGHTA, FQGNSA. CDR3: CASSGARGSVNEQYF. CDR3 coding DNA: TGTGCCAGCAGCGGCGCTAGAGGGAGTGTCAACGAGCAGTACTTC.

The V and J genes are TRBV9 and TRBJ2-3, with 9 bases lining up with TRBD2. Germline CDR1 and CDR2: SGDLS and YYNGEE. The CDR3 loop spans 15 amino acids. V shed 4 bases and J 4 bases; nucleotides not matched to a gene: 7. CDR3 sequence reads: CASSPPAGGPDTQYF. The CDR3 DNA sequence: TGTGCCAGCAGCCCCCCCGCGGGAGGGCCAGATACGCAGTATTTT.